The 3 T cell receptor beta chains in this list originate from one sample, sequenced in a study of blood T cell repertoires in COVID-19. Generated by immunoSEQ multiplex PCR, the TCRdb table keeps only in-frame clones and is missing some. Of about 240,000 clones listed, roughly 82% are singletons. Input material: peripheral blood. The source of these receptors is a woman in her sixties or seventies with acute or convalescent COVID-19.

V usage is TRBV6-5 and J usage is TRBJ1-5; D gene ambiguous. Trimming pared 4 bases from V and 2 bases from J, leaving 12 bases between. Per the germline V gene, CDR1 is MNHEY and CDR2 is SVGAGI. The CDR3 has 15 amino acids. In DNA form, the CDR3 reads TGTGCCAGCAGTTCTCCAGGAACAGGCAATCAGCCCCAGCATTTT. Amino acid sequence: CASSSPGTGNQPQHF.

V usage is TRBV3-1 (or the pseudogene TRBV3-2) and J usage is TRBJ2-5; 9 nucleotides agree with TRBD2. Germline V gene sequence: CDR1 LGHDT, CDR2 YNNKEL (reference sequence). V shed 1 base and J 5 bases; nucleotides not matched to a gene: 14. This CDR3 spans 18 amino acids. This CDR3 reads CASSQVARLAGSNETQYF. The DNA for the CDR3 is TGTGCCAGCAGCCAAGTGGCCCGCCTAGCGGGGTCTAATGAGACCCAGTACTTC.

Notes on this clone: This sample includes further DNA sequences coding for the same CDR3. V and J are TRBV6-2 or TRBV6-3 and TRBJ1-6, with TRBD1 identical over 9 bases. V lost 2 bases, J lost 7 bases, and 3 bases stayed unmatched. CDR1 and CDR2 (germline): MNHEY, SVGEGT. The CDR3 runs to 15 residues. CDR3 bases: TGTGCCAGCAGTTACGGACAGGGGCAGAATTCACCCCTCCACTTT. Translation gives CASSYGQGQNSPLHF.